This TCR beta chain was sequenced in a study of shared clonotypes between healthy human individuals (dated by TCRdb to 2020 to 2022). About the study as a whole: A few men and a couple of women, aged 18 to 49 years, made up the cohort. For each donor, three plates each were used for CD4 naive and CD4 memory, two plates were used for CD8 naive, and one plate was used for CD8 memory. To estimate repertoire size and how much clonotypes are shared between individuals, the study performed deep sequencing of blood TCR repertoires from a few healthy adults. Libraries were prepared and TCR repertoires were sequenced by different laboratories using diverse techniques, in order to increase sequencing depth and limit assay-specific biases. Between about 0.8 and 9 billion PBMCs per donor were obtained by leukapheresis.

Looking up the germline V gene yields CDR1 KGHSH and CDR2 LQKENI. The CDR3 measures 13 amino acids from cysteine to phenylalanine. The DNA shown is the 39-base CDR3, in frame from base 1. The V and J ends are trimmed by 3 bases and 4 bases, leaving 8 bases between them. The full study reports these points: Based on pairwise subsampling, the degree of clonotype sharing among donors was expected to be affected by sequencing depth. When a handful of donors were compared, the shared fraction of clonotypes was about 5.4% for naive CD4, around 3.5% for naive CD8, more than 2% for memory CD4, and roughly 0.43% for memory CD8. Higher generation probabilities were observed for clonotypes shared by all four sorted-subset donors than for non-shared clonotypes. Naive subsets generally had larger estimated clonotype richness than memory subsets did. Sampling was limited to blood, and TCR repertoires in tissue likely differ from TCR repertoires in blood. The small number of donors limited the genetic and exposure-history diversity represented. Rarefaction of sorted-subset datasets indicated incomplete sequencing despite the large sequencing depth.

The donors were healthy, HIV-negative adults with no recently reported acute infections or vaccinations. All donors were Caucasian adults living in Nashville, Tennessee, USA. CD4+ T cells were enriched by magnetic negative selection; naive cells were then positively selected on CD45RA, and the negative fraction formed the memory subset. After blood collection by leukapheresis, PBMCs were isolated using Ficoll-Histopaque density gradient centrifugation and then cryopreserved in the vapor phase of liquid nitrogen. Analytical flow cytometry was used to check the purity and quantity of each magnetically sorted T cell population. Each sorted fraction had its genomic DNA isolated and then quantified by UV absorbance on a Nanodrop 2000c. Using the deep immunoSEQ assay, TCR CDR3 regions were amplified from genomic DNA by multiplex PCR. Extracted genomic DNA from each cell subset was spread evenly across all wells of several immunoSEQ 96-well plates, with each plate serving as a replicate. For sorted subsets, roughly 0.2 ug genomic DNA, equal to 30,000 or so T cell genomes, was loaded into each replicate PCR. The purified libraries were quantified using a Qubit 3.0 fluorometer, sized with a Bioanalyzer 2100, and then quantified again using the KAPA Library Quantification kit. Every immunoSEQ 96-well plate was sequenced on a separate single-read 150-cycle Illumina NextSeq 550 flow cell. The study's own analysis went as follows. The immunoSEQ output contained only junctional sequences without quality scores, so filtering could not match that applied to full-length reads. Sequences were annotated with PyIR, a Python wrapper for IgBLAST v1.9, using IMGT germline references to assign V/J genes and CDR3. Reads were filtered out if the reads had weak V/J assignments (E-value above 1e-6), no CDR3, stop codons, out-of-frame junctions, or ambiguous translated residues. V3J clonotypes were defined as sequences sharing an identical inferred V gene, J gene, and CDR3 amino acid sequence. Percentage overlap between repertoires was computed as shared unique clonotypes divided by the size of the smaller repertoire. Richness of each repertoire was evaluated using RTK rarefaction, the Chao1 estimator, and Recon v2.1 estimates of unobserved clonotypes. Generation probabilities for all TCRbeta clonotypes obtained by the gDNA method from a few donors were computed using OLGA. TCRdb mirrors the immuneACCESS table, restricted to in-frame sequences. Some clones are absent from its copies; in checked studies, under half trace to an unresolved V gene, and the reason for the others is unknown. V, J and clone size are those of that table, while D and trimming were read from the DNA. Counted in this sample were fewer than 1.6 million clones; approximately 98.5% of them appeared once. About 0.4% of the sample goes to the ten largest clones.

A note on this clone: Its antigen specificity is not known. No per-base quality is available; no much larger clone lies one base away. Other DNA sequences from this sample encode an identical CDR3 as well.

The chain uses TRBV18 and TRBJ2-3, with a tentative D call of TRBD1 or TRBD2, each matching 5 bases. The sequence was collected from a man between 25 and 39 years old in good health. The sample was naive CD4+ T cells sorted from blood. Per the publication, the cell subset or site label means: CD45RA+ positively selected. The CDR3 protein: CASSPLGADTQYF. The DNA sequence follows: TGTGCCAGCTCACCTCTGGGGGCAGATACGCAGTATTTT.